This entry describes one T cell receptor beta chain. The data were taken from a study of blood T cell repertoires in COVID-19. In the study overall: The United States, Italy and Spain provided the acute and convalescent COVID-19 samples. The cDNA or gDNA used as material had been derived from T cells, B-cell-depleted T cells, or PBMCs.

The authors' processing: Using reference gene primer amplification, nucleated cell counts were estimated. Clones were read by immunoSEQ multiplex PCR, and TCRdb kept only the in-frame ones, dropping some. That table supplies the V and J calls and clone size; D and trimming were determined from the DNA. The sample has over 85,000 clones; 80% to 90% are singletons. The material sequenced was peripheral blood. The origin of this receptor is a human donor with acute or convalescent COVID-19. The donor label of this sample is uncertain.

CDR3 sequence reads: CASSLQQGVGEQYF. The CDR3 region has the DNA TGTGCCAGCAGCTTGCAACAGGGAGTGGGTGAGCAGTACTTC. This chain links TRBV11-2 with TRBJ2-7; possibly TRBD1 for D (6 bases). This CDR3 region has 14 residues. Trimming stripped 3 bases from V and 7 bases from J, with 16 bases between. Germline V gene data show CDR1 as SGHAT and CDR2 as FQNNGV.